The TCR beta chain described here comes from a study of shared clonotypes between healthy human individuals. As for the study in general: Donors, aged 18 to 49, were a couple of women and three men.

Generated by immunoSEQ multiplex PCR, the TCRdb table keeps only in-frame clones and is missing some. The sample consists of fewer than 1.8 million clones, 98% of them appearing once. From germline, CDR1 is SGHRS and CDR2 YFSETQ. The V end lost 0 bases, the J end lost 11 bases, and 14 bases lay between the germline ends. The CDR3 sequence is 13 residues long. The specimen sequenced was naive CD4+ T cells sorted from blood. Documented subset: CD45RA+ positively selected. The sequence was collected from a man aged 25-40 years in good health. The rearrangement uses TRBV5-1 and TRBJ2-5; D gene uncertain. As DNA, the CDR3 is TGCGCCAGCAGCTTGGAGAGGTTCGAGTCTCAGTACTTC. Translated: CASSLERFESQYF. The whole variable domain, filled in from reference TRBV5-1 and TRBJ2-5, reads KAGVTQTPRYLIKTRGQQVTLSCSPISGHRSVSWYQQTPGQGLQFLFEYFSETQRNKGNFPGRFSGRQFSNSRSEMNVSTLELGDSALYLCASSLERFESQYFGPGTRLLVL.